The rows below give T cell receptor beta chains drawn from one sample of a study of blood T cells in healthy people across ages. TCRdb redid the calling of the 5' RACE reads with MiXCR, one entry per CDR3 protein. The sample shows fewer than 2 million distinct CDR3 sequences, about 39% of them seen only once. Source material: blood. The receptors come from a human donor in good health. CDR3s include the opening cysteine and the closing phenylalanine or tryptophan. A D gene is named only where the DNA matches it firmly. Clone size is not always given. Where it is, it says once, few, many or a class for expanded clones.

v_call: TRBV28; d_call: -; clone_size: -; j_call: TRBJ2-1; cdr3_aa: CASRTGIYEQFF; cdr3_nt: TGTGCCAGCAGAACAGGGATATATGAGCAGTTCTTC
v_call: TRBV12-3/TRBV12-4; d_call: -; clone_size: many; j_call: TRBJ1-2; cdr3_aa: CASSLSPGGGYTF; cdr3_nt: TGTGCCAGCAGCTTATCACCAGGAGGTGGCTACACCTTC
v_call: TRBV9; d_call: -; clone_size: -; j_call: TRBJ2-1; cdr3_aa: CASSPFGSYNEQFF; cdr3_nt: TGTGCCAGCAGCCCCTTCGGTTCCTACAATGAGCAGTTCTTC
v_call: TRBV20-1; d_call: -; clone_size: -; j_call: TRBJ2-1; cdr3_aa: CSASTRMVETQFF; cdr3_nt: TGCAGTGCTTCTACTAGGATGGTCGAGACCCAGTTCTTC
v_call: TRBV10-3; d_call: TRBD1; clone_size: -; j_call: TRBJ2-7; cdr3_aa: CAIKAGQGTYEQYF; cdr3_nt: TGTGCCATCAAGGCCGGACAGGGAACCTACGAGCAGTACTTC
v_call: TRBV7-6; d_call: TRBD2; clone_size: -; j_call: TRBJ2-3; cdr3_aa: CASSSLLAGSADTQYF; cdr3_nt: TGTGCCAGCAGCTCGTTACTAGCGGGGTCGGCAGATACGCAGTATTTT
v_call: TRBV29-1; d_call: -; clone_size: once; j_call: TRBJ2-5; cdr3_aa: CSSTRTAEGTQYF; cdr3_nt: TGCAGCTCAACCAGGACAGCCGAAGGCACCCAGTACTTC
v_call: TRBV19; d_call: TRBD1; clone_size: -; j_call: TRBJ2-5; cdr3_aa: CASSVQGARETQYF; cdr3_nt: TGTGCCAGTAGTGTACAGGGGGCTAGGGAGACCCAGTACTTC
v_call: TRBV6-5; d_call: -; clone_size: -; j_call: TRBJ2-7; cdr3_aa: CASGYEVTGIYEQYF; cdr3_nt: TGTGCCAGCGGTTATGAAGTGACAGGAATCTACGAGCAGTACTTC
v_call: TRBV11-2; d_call: -; clone_size: few; j_call: TRBJ2-3; cdr3_aa: CASSYRGVPGFGTDTQYF; cdr3_nt: TGTGCCAGCAGCTACCGCGGGGTCCCGGGGTTCGGCACAGATACGCAGTATTTT
v_call: TRBV12-3/TRBV12-4; d_call: TRBD1; clone_size: few; j_call: TRBJ1-5; cdr3_aa: CASSPQGTGLVSQPQHF; cdr3_nt: TGTGCCAGCAGCCCACAGGGGACAGGGTTGGTGTCTCAGCCCCAGCATTTT
v_call: TRBV6-1; d_call: -; clone_size: -; j_call: TRBJ2-1; cdr3_aa: CASSGWGVRGNEQFF; cdr3_nt: TGTGCCAGCAGTGGGTGGGGGGTCAGGGGCAATGAGCAGTTCTTC
v_call: TRBV29-1; d_call: -; clone_size: -; j_call: TRBJ1-1; cdr3_aa: CSVARRVNTEAFF; cdr3_nt: TGCAGCGTTGCTCGACGGGTGAACACTGAAGCTTTCTTT
v_call: TRBV7-2; d_call: TRBD2; clone_size: -; j_call: TRBJ2-1; cdr3_aa: CASSLRRGNGEQFF; cdr3_nt: TGTGCCAGCAGCTTACGGCGGGGGAACGGTGAGCAGTTCTTC
v_call: TRBV13; d_call: -; clone_size: -; j_call: TRBJ2-1; cdr3_aa: CASSFDGTYNEQFF; cdr3_nt: TGTGCCAGCAGCTTTGACGGGACGTACAATGAGCAGTTCTTC
v_call: TRBV7-9; d_call: -; clone_size: few; j_call: TRBJ2-1; cdr3_aa: CASGIVGEGVYSEQFF; cdr3_nt: TGTGCCAGCGGCATCGTGGGTGAAGGAGTCTACAGTGAGCAGTTCTTC
v_call: TRBV14; d_call: -; clone_size: -; j_call: TRBJ1-2; cdr3_aa: CASSPGLTNYGYTF; cdr3_nt: TGTGCCAGCAGCCCCGGACTTACCAACTATGGCTACACCTTC
v_call: TRBV29-1; d_call: TRBD2; clone_size: few; j_call: TRBJ2-1; cdr3_aa: CSVSSGVYNEQFF; cdr3_nt: TGCAGCGTTTCTAGCGGGGTTTACAATGAGCAGTTCTTC
v_call: TRBV5-6; d_call: -; clone_size: -; j_call: TRBJ2-1; cdr3_aa: CASSLDPMSYNEQFF; cdr3_nt: TGTGCCAGCAGCTTGGATCCTATGTCCTACAATGAGCAGTTCTTC
v_call: TRBV7-2; d_call: -; clone_size: -; j_call: TRBJ1-5; cdr3_aa: CASSSLDRGFQPQHF; cdr3_nt: TGTGCCAGCAGCTCCTTGGACAGAGGGTTTCAGCCCCAGCATTTT
v_call: TRBV4-1; d_call: -; clone_size: -; j_call: TRBJ2-5; cdr3_aa: CASSQEEMWEAQYF; cdr3_nt: TGCGCCAGCAGCCAAGAAGAGATGTGGGAAGCCCAGTACTTC
v_call: TRBV7-9; d_call: -; clone_size: few; j_call: TRBJ2-7; cdr3_aa: CASRPTYSYEQYF; cdr3_nt: TGTGCCAGCAGGCCCACATACTCCTACGAGCAGTACTTC
v_call: TRBV6-2/TRBV6-3; d_call: -; clone_size: -; j_call: TRBJ1-1; cdr3_aa: CATEISEAFF; cdr3_nt: TGTGCCACAGAAATATCTGAAGCTTTCTTT
v_call: TRBV12-3/TRBV12-4; d_call: -; clone_size: -; j_call: TRBJ1-5; cdr3_aa: CASSSTGRQPQHF; cdr3_nt: TGTGCCAGCAGTTCAACAGGGAGGCAGCCCCAGCATTTT
v_call: TRBV20-1; d_call: TRBD1; clone_size: few; j_call: TRBJ1-2; cdr3_aa: CSVQRQGDGYTF; cdr3_nt: TGCAGTGTACAGAGACAGGGGGATGGCTACACCTTC
v_call: TRBV6-5; d_call: -; clone_size: -; j_call: TRBJ2-7; cdr3_aa: CASSYSNNNEQYF; cdr3_nt: TGTGCCAGTAGTTACTCGAACAACAACGAGCAGTACTTC
v_call: TRBV5-1; d_call: TRBD2; clone_size: -; j_call: TRBJ2-7; cdr3_aa: CASSPGGAGVTYEQYF; cdr3_nt: TGCGCCAGCAGCCCGGGGGGGGCAGGGGTAACCTACGAGCAGTACTTC
v_call: TRBV11-3; d_call: -; clone_size: few; j_call: TRBJ2-1; cdr3_aa: CASSPRAEQFF; cdr3_nt: TGTGCCAGCAGCCCCCGTGCTGAGCAGTTCTTC
v_call: TRBV6-5; d_call: TRBD2; clone_size: few; j_call: TRBJ2-1; cdr3_aa: CASSYSHSGGAYNEQFF; cdr3_nt: TGTGCCAGCAGTTACTCTCACTCCGGGGGGGCCTACAATGAGCAGTTCTTC
v_call: TRBV12-3/TRBV12-4; d_call: -; clone_size: -; j_call: TRBJ2-4; cdr3_aa: CASSLATWGIQYF; cdr3_nt: TGTGCCAGCAGTTTAGCCACCTGGGGCATTCAGTACTTC
v_call: TRBV27; d_call: TRBD2; clone_size: few; j_call: TRBJ2-1; cdr3_aa: CASSFSAGGQVEQFF; cdr3_nt: TGTGCCAGCAGTTTTAGCGCGGGGGGGCAGGTTGAGCAGTTCTTC
v_call: TRBV11-2; d_call: -; clone_size: -; j_call: TRBJ2-7; cdr3_aa: CASSYRPNQYEQYF; cdr3_nt: TGTGCCAGCAGCTACAGACCGAATCAATACGAGCAGTACTTC
v_call: TRBV5-6; d_call: -; clone_size: -; j_call: TRBJ2-5; cdr3_aa: CASSLTRDTHEYF; cdr3_nt: TGTGCCAGCAGCTTAACCCGTGACACCCATGAGTACTTC
v_call: TRBV4-3; d_call: -; clone_size: -; j_call: TRBJ1-1; cdr3_aa: CASSQHAQEESLNTEAFF; cdr3_nt: TGCGCCAGCAGCCAACACGCCCAGGAGGAATCTCTGAACACTGAAGCTTTCTTT
v_call: TRBV7-6; d_call: TRBD2; clone_size: few; j_call: TRBJ2-3; cdr3_aa: CASSLGLPLAGATDTQYF; cdr3_nt: TGTGCCAGCAGCTTAGGCCTCCCCCTAGCGGGGGCCACAGATACGCAGTATTTT
v_call: TRBV6-6; d_call: TRBD2; clone_size: -; j_call: TRBJ2-2; cdr3_aa: CAGRLPAGGGRTGELFF; cdr3_nt: TGTGCCGGCAGACTTCCCGCCGGGGGGGGAAGAACCGGGGAGCTGTTTTTT
v_call: TRBV6-6; d_call: -; clone_size: few; j_call: TRBJ1-1; cdr3_aa: CASNLGTFVTNTEAFF; cdr3_nt: TGTGCCAGCAACCTCGGGACCTTTGTTACGAACACTGAAGCTTTCTTT
v_call: TRBV12-3/TRBV12-4; d_call: -; clone_size: many; j_call: TRBJ2-3; cdr3_aa: CASSQLAASDGTDTQYF; cdr3_nt: TGTGCCAGCAGCCAGCTGGCGGCCTCGGACGGCACAGATACGCAGTATTTT
v_call: TRBV29-1; d_call: TRBD2; clone_size: -; j_call: TRBJ2-3; cdr3_aa: CSVTRAGTNRDTQYF; cdr3_nt: TGCAGCGTTACACGGGCGGGGACTAATAGAGATACGCAGTATTTT
v_call: TRBV27; d_call: -; clone_size: -; j_call: TRBJ2-5; cdr3_aa: CASSLWARTGKTQYF; cdr3_nt: TGTGCCAGCAGTTTATGGGCCAGAACGGGGAAGACCCAGTACTTC
v_call: TRBV5-5; d_call: TRBD1; clone_size: -; j_call: TRBJ1-2; cdr3_aa: CASSLAGTVSQYGYTF; cdr3_nt: TGTGCCAGCAGCTTGGCCGGGACAGTCTCGCAATATGGCTACACCTTC
v_call: TRBV20-1; d_call: -; clone_size: -; j_call: TRBJ1-4; cdr3_aa: CSAREGDQRKKLFF; cdr3_nt: TGCAGTGCTAGAGAGGGGGACCAGCGGAAAAAACTGTTTTTT
v_call: TRBV4-3; d_call: TRBD2; clone_size: many; j_call: TRBJ2-7; cdr3_aa: CASSQRASGGIYEQYF; cdr3_nt: TGCGCCAGCAGCCAAAGGGCTAGCGGGGGAATCTACGAGCAGTACTTC
v_call: TRBV5-1; d_call: -; clone_size: -; j_call: TRBJ1-2; cdr3_aa: CASSLQGSYYGYTF; cdr3_nt: TGCGCCAGCAGCTTACAGGGTTCCTACTATGGCTACACCTTC
v_call: TRBV9; d_call: TRBD2; clone_size: few; j_call: TRBJ2-1; cdr3_aa: CASSARPGTSGYNEQFF; cdr3_nt: TGTGCCAGCAGCGCCCGCCCGGGGACTAGCGGCTACAATGAGCAGTTCTTC
v_call: TRBV9; d_call: -; clone_size: few; j_call: TRBJ2-7; cdr3_aa: CASSAGPSRSYEQYF; cdr3_nt: TGTGCCAGCAGCGCTGGTCCTTCTCGCTCCTACGAGCAGTACTTC
v_call: TRBV20-1; d_call: -; clone_size: few; j_call: TRBJ1-2; cdr3_aa: CSAFQDSLRANYGYTF; cdr3_nt: TGCAGTGCCTTCCAGGACAGTCTTCGCGCTAACTATGGCTACACCTTC
v_call: TRBV29-1; d_call: -; clone_size: -; j_call: TRBJ1-1; cdr3_aa: CSVVRTLNTEAFF; cdr3_nt: TGCAGCGTTGTGAGGACCTTAAACACTGAAGCTTTCTTT
v_call: TRBV12-3/TRBV12-4; d_call: TRBD2; clone_size: few; j_call: TRBJ2-3; cdr3_aa: CASRPTGGGSTDTQYF; cdr3_nt: TGTGCCAGCAGACCGACCGGGGGGGGCAGCACAGATACGCAGTATTTT